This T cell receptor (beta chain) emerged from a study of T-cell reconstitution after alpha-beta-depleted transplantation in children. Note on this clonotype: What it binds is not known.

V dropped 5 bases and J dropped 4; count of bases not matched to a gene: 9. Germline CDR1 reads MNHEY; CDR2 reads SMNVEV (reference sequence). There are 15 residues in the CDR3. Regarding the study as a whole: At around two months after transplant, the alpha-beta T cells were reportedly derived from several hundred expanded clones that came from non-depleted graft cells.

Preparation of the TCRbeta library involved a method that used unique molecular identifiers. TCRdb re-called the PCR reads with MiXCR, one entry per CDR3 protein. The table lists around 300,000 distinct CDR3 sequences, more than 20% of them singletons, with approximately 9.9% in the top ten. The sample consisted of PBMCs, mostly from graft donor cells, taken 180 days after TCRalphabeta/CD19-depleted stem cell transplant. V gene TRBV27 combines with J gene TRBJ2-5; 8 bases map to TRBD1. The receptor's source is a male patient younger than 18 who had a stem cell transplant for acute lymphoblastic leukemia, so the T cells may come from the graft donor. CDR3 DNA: TGTGCCAGCAGTCCCTGGACAGGGTGGACAGAGACCCAGTACTTC. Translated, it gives CASSPWTGWTETQYF.